This T cell receptor (beta chain) was captured by sequencing in a study of patients and donors after allogeneic stem cell transplantation. The CDR3 totals 13 residues. The germline CDR1 and CDR2 sequences are MNHEY and SVGEGT. V was trimmed by 6 bases and J by 4 bases, leaving 12 bases between them. TCRdb re-derived calls from the RT-PCR reads in MiXCR, one entry per CDR3 protein. The table has about a million distinct CDR3 sequences, approximately 18% seen once. This clonotype was seen a handful of times. This clonotype was obtained from a human donor who was either an allogeneic HSCT recipient or a stem cell or donor lymphocyte infusion donor (not recorded which). It is not recorded whose cells these are; they may come from a transplant donor. This chain uses TRBV6-2 or TRBV6-3 with TRBJ1-1; possible D gene TRBD1, 6 bases. The specimen was blood, either unsorted or a sorted T cell fraction (not recorded which). Here the CDR3 DNA reads TGTGCCAGCAGGTACAGGGTTGGCACTGAAGCTTTCTTT. Encoded protein: CASRYRVGTEAFF.